This T cell receptor beta chain emerged from a study of cytomegalovirus exposure and HLA in healthy donors. About this clone: Its specificity is not known.

The V end was cut by 7 bases, the J end by 0 bases, with 13 bases between. The CDR3 spans 14 residues. Germline loops: CDR1 ENHRY, CDR2 SYGVKD. Study-wide findings and caveats: One later analysis reportedly identified an Asian-associated ancestry cluster that showed fewer N-insertions than the roughly 600-donor mean. In a later analysis, TCR association rates varied by HLA locus: DRB1 most, HLA-C fewest.

13 Jbeta primers and 60 Vbeta primers were used for the PCR. Original analysis: It was a later analysis that counted 79 million or so unique TCR beta chains, of which roughly 11 million were shared. Some clones are missing from TCRdb's copy, which holds only in-frame ones; the method was immunoSEQ multiplex PCR. D and trimming come from the DNA, and the V and J calls and clone size come from that table. In the table there are around 63,000 clones, approximately 78% of which are singletons. Sequencing was done on a sample of PBMCs. J is TRBJ2-7 and V is TRBV10-3, with D perhaps matching TRBD2 (5 bases). The receptor comes from a middle-aged man in good health and CMV-seronegative. The CDR3 loop is CAIKEVITSYEQYF. The CDR3 region has the DNA TGTGCCATCAAGGAGGTTATTACCTCCTACGAGCAGTACTTC.